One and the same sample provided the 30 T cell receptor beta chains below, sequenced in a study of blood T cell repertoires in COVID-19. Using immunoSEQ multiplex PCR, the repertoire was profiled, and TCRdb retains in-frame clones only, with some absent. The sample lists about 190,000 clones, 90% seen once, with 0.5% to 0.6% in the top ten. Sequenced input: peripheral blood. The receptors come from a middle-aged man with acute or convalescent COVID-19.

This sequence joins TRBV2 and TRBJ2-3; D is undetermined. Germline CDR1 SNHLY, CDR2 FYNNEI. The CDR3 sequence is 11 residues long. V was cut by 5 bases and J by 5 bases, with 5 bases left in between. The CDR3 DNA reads TGTGCCAGCAGTCCAGGAGATACGCAGTATTTT. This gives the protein CASSPGDTQYF.

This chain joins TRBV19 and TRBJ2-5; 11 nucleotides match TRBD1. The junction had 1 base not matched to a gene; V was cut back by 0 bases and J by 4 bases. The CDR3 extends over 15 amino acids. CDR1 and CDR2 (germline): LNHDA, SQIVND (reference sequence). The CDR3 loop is CASSIDGTGGETQYF. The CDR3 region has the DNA TGTGCCAGTAGTATAGATGGGACAGGGGGAGAGACCCAGTACTTC. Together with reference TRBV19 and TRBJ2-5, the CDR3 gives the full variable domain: DGGITQSPKYLFRKEGQNVTLSCEQNLNHDAMYWYRQDPGQGLRLIYYSQIVNDFQKGDIAEGYSVSREKKESFPLTVTSAQKNPTAFYLCASSIDGTGGETQYFGPGTRLLVL.

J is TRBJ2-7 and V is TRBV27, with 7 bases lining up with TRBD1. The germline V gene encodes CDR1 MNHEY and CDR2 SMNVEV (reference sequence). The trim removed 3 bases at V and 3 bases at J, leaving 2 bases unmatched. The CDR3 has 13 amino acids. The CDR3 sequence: CASSLGQRYEQYF. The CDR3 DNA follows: TGTGCCAGCAGTTTGGGACAGCGCTACGAGCAGTACTTC.

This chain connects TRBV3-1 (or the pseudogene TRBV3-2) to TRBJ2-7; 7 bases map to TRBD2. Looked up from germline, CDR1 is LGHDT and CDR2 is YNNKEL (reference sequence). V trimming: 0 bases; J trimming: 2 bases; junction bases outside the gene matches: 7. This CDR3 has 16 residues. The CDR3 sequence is CASSQDLLAEAYEQYV. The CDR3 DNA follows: TGTGCCAGCAGCCAAGATCTTCTAGCGGAAGCCTACGAGCAGTACGTC.

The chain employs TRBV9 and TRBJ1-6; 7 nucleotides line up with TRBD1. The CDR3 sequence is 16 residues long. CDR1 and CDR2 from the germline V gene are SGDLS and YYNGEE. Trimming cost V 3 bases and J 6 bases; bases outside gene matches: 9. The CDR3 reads CASSADWTGANSPLHF. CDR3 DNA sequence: TGTGCCAGCAGCGCAGATTGGACAGGAGCTAATTCACCCCTCCACTTT.

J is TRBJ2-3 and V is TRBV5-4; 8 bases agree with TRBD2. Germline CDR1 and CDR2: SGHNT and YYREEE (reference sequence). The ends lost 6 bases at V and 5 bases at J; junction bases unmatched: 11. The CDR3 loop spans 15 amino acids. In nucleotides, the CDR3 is TGTGCCAGCACCACACACCCCAGCGGGAGAGATACGCAGTATTTT. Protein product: CASTTHPSGRDTQYF.

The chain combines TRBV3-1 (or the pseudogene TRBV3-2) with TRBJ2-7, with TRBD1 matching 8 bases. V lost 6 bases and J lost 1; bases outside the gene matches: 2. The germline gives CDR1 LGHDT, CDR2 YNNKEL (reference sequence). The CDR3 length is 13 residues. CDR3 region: CASRRQGSYEQYF. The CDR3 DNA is TGTGCCAGCAGGCGACAGGGGTCCTACGAGCAGTACTTC.

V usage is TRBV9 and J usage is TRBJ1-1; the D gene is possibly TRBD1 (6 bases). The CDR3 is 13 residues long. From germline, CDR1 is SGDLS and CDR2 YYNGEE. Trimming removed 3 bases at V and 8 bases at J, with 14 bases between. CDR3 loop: CASSATLQGEAFF. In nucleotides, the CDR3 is TGTGCCAGCAGCGCCACCTTACAGGGAGAAGCTTTCTTT. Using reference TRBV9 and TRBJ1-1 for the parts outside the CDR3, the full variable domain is DSGVTQTPKHLITATGQRVTLRCSPRSGDLSVYWYQQSLDQGLQFLIQYYNGEERAKGNILERFSAQQFPDLHSELNLSSLELGDSALYFCASSATLQGEAFFGQGTRLTVV.

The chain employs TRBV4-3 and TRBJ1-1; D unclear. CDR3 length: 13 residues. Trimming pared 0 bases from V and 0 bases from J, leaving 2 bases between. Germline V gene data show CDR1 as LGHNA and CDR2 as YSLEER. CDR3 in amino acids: CASSQDVNTEAFF. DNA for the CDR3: TGCGCCAGCAGCCAAGACGTGAACACTGAAGCTTTCTTT.

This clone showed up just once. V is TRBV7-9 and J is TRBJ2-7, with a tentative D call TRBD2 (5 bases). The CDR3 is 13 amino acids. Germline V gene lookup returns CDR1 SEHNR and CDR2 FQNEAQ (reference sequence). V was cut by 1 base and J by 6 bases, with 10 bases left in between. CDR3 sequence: CASSLDGLTEQYV. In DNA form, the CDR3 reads TGTGCCAGCAGCTTAGACGGACTTACCGAGCAGTACGTC.

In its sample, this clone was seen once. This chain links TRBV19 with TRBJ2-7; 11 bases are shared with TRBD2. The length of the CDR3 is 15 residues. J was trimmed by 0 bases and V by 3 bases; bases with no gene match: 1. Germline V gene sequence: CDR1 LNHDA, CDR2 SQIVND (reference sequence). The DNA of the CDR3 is TGTGCCAGTAGTATGGGACTAGCGGACTCCTACGAGCAGTACGTC. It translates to CASSMGLADSYEQYV.

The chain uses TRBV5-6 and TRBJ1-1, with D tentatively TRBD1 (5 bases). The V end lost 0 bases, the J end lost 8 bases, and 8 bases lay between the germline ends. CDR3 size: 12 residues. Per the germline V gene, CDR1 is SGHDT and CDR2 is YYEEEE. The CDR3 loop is CASSLVAGEAFF. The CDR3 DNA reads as TGTGCCAGCAGCTTGGTGGCAGGGGAAGCTTTCTTT.

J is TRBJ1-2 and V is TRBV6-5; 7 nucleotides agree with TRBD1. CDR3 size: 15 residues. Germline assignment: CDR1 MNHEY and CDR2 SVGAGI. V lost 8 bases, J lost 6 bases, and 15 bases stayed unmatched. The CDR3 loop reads CASGHLRGRGDGYTF. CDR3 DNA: TGTGCCAGCGGGCACCTTAGGGGGCGCGGGGATGGCTACACCTTC.

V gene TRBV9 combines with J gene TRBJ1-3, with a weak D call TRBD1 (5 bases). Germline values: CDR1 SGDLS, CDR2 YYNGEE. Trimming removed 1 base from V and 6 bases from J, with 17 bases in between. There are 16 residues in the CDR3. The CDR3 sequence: CASSVKTGRGENTIYF. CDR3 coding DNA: TGTGCCAGCAGCGTAAAAACAGGACGTGGTGAAAACACCATATATTTT.

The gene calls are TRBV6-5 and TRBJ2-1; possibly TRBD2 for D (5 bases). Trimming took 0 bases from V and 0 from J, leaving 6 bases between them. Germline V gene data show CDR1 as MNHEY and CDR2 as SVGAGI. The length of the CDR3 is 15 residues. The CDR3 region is CASSYSRASYNEQFF. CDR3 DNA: TGTGCCAGCAGTTACTCGAGGGCCTCCTACAATGAGCAGTTCTTC.

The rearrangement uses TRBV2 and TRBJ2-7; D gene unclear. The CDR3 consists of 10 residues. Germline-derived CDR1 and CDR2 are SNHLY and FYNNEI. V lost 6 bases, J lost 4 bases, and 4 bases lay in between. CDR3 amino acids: CASSGYEQYF. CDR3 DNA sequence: TGTGCCAGCAGCGGGTACGAGCAGTACTTC.

The CDR3 protein is CASSLGIAGVDTQYF. The CDR3 region has the DNA TGTGCCAGCAGCTTAGGCATAGCGGGAGTTGATACGCAGTATTTT. This sequence joins TRBV7-7 and TRBJ2-3; 9 bases map to TRBD2. The junction had 5 bases not matched to a gene; V was cut back by 1 base and J by 6 bases. CDR1 is SSHAT, CDR2 FNYEAQ, per germline (reference sequence). The CDR3 length is 15 residues.

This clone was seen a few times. The CDR3 DNA follows: TGCGCCAGCAGCTTGGGTAGCGGGTACTCTTACGAGCAGTACTTC. Amino acids: CASSLGSGYSYEQYF. The chain recombines TRBV5-1 with TRBJ2-7, with 7 bases lining up with TRBD2. CDR3 size: 15 residues. Germline assignment: CDR1 SGHRS and CDR2 YFSETQ. V trimming: 0 bases; J trimming: 4 bases; junction bases outside the gene matches: 7.

CDR3 DNA sequence: TGTGCCAGCAGCGTAGTTGGGGTGTGGGAGAGGCAGTATTTT. Protein: CASSVVGVWERQYF. J is TRBJ2-3 and V is TRBV9; tentatively, D is TRBD2 (5 bases). The ends were cut back, 0 bases at V and 11 bases at J, with 16 bases in the middle. The length of the CDR3 is 14 residues. Germline CDR1 SGDLS, CDR2 YYNGEE.

CDR3 in amino acids: CASSHARGPYEQYF. The CDR3 nucleotides read TGTGCCAGCAGCCATGCCAGGGGGCCTTACGAGCAGTACTTC. This chain connects TRBV3-1 (or the pseudogene TRBV3-2) to TRBJ2-7, with 8 bases matching TRBD1. With 3 bases clipped from V and 4 bases from J, the junction kept 5 bases outside the gene matches. The CDR3 totals 14 residues. Germline V gene lookup returns CDR1 LGHDT and CDR2 YNNKEL (reference sequence).

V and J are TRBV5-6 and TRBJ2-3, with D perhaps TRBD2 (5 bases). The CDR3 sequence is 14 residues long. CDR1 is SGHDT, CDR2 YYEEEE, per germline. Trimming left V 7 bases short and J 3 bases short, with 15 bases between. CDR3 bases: TGTGCCAGCTCCAACCGGGGTATAACAGATACGCAGTATTTT. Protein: CASSNRGITDTQYF.

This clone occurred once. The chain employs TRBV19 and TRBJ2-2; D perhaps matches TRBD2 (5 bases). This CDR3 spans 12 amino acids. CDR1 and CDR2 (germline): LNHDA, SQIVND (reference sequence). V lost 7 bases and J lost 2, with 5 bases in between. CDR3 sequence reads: CASTGNTGELFF. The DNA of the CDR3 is TGTGCCAGTACGGGAAACACCGGGGAGCTGTTTTTT.

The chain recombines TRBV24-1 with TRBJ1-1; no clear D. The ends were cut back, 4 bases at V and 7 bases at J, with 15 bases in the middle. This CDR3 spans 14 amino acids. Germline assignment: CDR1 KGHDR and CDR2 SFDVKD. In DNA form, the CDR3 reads TGTGCCACCAGTGAGCCTGGACTTGCGGGTGAAGCTTTCTTT. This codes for CATSEPGLAGEAFF.

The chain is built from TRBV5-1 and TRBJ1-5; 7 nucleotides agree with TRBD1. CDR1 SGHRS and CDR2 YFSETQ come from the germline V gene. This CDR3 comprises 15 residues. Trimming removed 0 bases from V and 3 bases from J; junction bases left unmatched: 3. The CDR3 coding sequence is TGCGCCAGCAGCTTGGGACAGGGCTTCAATCAGCCCCAGCATTTT. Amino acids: CASSLGQGFNQPQHF. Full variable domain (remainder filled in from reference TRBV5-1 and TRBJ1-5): KAGVTQTPRYLIKTRGQQVTLSCSPISGHRSVSWYQQTPGQGLQFLFEYFSETQRNKGNFPGRFSGRQFSNSRSEMNVSTLELGDSALYLCASSLGQGFNQPQHFGDGTRLSIL.

The CDR3, as DNA: TGTGCCAGCAGTTTGGTTGAGTACAATGAGCAGTTCTTC. It translates to CASSLVEYNEQFF. This rearrangement joins TRBV12-3 or TRBV12-4 to TRBJ2-1; D not certain. With 3 bases removed from V and 4 bases from J, the gap between germline ends came to 7 bases. This CDR3 comprises 13 residues.

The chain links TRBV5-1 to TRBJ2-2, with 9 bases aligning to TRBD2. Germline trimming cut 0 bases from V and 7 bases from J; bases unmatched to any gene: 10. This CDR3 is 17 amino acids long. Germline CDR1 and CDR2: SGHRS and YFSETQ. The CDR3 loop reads CASSLDGGRALGGELFF. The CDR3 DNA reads TGCGCCAGCAGCTTGGACGGCGGGAGGGCCCTCGGCGGGGAGCTGTTTTTT.

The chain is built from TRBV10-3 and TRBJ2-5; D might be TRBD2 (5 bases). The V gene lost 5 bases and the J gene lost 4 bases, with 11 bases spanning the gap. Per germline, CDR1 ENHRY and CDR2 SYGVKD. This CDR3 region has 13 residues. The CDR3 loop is CAISQAGRETQYF. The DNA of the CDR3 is TGTGCCATCAGTCAGGCGGGTCGAGAGACCCAGTACTTC.

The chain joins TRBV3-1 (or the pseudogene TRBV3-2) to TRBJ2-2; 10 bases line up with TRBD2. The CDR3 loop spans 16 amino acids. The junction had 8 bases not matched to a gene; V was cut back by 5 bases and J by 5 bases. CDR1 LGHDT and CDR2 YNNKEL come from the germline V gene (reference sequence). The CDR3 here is CASSLGGTSVTGELFF. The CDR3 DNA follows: TGTGCCAGCAGCTTGGGGGGGACTAGCGTTACCGGGGAGCTGTTTTTT.

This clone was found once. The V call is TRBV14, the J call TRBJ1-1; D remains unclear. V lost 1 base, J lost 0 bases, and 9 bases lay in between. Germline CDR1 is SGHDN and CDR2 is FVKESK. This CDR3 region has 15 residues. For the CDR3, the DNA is TGTGCCAGCAGCCAAGTCAACAGCATGAACACTGAAGCTTTCTTT. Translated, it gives CASSQVNSMNTEAFF.

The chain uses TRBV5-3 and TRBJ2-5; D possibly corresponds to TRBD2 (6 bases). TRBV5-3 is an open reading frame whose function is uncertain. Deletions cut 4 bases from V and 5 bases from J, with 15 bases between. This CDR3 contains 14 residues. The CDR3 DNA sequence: TGTGCCAGAAGCCTTATGACTAGGTGGGAGACCCAGTACTTC. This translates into CARSLMTRWETQYF.